Listed below are T cell receptor beta chains from one sample, sequenced in a study of blood T cell repertoires in COVID-19. This table comes from immunoSEQ multiplex PCR, and its TCRdb copy is limited to in-frame clones, with some not included. The repertoire holds roughly 100,000 clones, 85% seen once, with 2% to 2.5% in the top ten. The sequenced sample was peripheral blood. These TCRs come from a human donor in a cohort sampled during active COVID-19. The conserved cysteine and the conserved F or W are not part of the CDR3 here. Fields, in order: V gene, CDR3 length, J gene, CDR3 protein.

>TRBV9|13|TRBJ1-2
ASSVGGSGTHGYT
>TRBV18|13|TRBJ1-3
ASSPAEVAGNTIY
>TRBV7-9|13|TRBJ1-4
ASSLDRGTNEKLF
>TRBV9|12|TRBJ2-2
ASSARAFTGELF
>TRBV15|15|TRBJ2-3
ATSKGLSGADLDTQY
>TRBV2|11|TRBJ2-5
ASSDRGQETQY
>TRBV7-2|13|TRBJ2-3
ASSEGLAGAYTQY
>TRBV5-4|9|TRBJ2-7
ASSSRGEQY
>TRBV10-3|13|TRBJ2-1
AISDIGQGVVEQF
>TRBV4-3|15|TRBJ2-3
ASSQSLTGRPTDTQY
>TRBV14|11|TRBJ1-6
ASSQAVRGPLH
>TRBV25-1|13|TRBJ2-1
ASSEGGTRGNEQF
>TRBV3-1/TRBV3-2|14|TRBJ1-4
ASSQDGEGNDEKLF